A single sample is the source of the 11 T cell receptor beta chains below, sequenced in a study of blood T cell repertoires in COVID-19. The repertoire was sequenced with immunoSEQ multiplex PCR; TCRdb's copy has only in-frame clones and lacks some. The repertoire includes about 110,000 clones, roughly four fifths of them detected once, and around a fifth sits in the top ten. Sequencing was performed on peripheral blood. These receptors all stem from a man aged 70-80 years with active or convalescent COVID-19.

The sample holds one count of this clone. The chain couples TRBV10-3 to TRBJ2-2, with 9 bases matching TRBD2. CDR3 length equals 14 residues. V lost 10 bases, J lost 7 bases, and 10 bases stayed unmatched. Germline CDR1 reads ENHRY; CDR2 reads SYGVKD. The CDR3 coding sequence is TGTGCCACCGATAGCGGGAGAGTGAGCGGGGAGCTGTTTTTT. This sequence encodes CATDSGRVSGELFF.

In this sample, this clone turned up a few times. This CDR3 is CASSYGGRNTGELFF. The CDR3 nucleotides read TGTGCCAGCAGTTACGGAGGCAGGAACACCGGGGAGCTGTTTTTT. The chain employs TRBV6-5 and TRBJ2-2, with a tentative D call TRBD2 (5 bases). Germline V CDR1 and CDR2: MNHEY, SVGAGI. V was clipped by 2 bases and J by 1 base, with 8 bases between them. The CDR3 totals 15 residues.

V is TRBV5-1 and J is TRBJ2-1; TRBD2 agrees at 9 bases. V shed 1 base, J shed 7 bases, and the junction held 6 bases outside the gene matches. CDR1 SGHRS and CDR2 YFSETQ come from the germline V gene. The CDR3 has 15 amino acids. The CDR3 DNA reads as TGCGCCAGCAGCTTGACCCTAGCGGGATCAAATGAGCAGTTCTTC. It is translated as CASSLTLAGSNEQFF.

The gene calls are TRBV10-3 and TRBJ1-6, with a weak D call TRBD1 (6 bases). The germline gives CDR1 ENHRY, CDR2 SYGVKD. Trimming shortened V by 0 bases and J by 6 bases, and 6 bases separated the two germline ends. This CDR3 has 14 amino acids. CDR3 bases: TGTGCCATCAGTGAGTCGGACAGTAATTCACCCCTCCACTTT. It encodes CAISESDSNSPLHF.

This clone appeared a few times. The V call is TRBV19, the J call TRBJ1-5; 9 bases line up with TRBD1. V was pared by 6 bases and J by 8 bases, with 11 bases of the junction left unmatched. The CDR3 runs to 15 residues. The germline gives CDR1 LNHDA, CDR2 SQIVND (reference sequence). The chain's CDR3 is CASRERTGDVKPQHF. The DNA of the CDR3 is TGTGCCAGTAGGGAGAGGACAGGGGATGTAAAGCCCCAGCATTTT.

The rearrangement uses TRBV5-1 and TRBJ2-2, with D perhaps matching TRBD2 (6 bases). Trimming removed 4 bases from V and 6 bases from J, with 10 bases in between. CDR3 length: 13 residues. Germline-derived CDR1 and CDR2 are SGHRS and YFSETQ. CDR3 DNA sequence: TGCGCCAGCAGCGCTCGGGGGTCCGGGGAGCTGTTTTTT. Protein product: CASSARGSGELFF.

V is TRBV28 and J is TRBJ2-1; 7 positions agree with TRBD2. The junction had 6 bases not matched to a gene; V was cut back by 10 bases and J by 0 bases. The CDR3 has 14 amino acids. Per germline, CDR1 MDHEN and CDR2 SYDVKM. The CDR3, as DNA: TGTGCCACCAACGGCGGGAGCTCCTACAATGAGCAGTTCTTC. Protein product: CATNGGSSYNEQFF.

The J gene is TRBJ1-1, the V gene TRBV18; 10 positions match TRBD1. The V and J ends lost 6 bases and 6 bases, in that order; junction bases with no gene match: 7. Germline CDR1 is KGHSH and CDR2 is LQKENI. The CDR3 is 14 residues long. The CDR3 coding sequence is TGTGCCAGCTCCCGGGACAGGGGTGTCTCTGAAGCTTTCTTT. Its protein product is CASSRDRGVSEAFF.

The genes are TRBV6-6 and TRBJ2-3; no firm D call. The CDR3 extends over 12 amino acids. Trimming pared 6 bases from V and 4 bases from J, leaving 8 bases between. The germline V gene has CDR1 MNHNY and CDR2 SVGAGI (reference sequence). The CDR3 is CASSLSADTQYF. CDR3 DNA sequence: TGTGCCAGCAGCTTGAGCGCAGATACGCAGTATTTT.

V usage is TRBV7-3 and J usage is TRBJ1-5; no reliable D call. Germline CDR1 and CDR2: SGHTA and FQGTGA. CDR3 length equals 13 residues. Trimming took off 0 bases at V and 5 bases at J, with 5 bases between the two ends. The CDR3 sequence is CASSLTRDQPQHF. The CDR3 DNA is TGTGCCAGCAGCTTAACACGAGATCAGCCCCAGCATTTT.

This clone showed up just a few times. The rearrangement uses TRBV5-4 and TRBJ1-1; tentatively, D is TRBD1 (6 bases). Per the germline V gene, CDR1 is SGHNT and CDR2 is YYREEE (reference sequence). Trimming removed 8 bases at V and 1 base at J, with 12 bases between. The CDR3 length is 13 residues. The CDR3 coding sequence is TGTGCCAGTGCTGGGGGGGCGAACACTGAAGCTTTCTTT. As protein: CASAGGANTEAFF. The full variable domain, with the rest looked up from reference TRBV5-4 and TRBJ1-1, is ETGVTQSPTHLIKTRGQQVTLRCSSQSGHNTVSWYQQALGQGPQFIFQYYREEENGRGNFPPRFSGLQFPNYSSELNVNALELDDSALYLCASAGGANTEAFFGQGTRLTVV.